This entry lists 7 T cell receptor beta chains sequenced from one sample in a study of blood T cell repertoires in COVID-19 (dated by TCRdb to about 2020). Libraries were constructed by the immunoSEQ multiplex PCR assay. TCRdb limited this immuneACCESS table to in-frame rearrangements with V and J called. A share of clones is missing; checked studies link under half to unresolved V genes, and the rest is unexplained. A total of 200,000 to 300,000 clones appear in this sample, about 91% of them only once. Roughly 1.2% of the sample goes to the ten largest clones. Sequences were obtained from PBMCs or T cells enriched from blood (not recorded which). The receptors derive from a middle-aged woman with acute COVID-19.

This clone was seen a single time. This CDR3 is also generated by other DNA sequences in the sample. V usage is TRBV18 and J usage is TRBJ2-3; TRBD2 matches at 9 bases. This CDR3 has 15 residues. The germline CDR1 and CDR2 sequences are KGHSH and LQKENI. V shed 2 bases and J 3 bases; nucleotides not matched to a gene: 3. CDR3 sequence: CASSPTSGYTDTQYF. The CDR3 bases are TGTGCCAGCTCACCAACTAGCGGGTATACAGATACGCAGTATTTT.

The V and J genes are TRBV27 and TRBJ2-2; D is undetermined. Germline assignment: CDR1 MNHEY and CDR2 SMNVEV (reference sequence). This CDR3 is 16 amino acids long. The V end was cut by 6 bases, the J end by 1 base, with 15 bases between. In DNA, the CDR3 is TGTGCCAGCAGACCTCGAGGCCTCCAGAACACCGGGGAGCTGTTTTTT. The encoded protein is CASRPRGLQNTGELFF.

The V and J genes are TRBV3-1 (or the pseudogene TRBV3-2) and TRBJ2-7, with 8 positions matching TRBD1. The CDR3 extends over 16 amino acids. Per the germline V gene, CDR1 is LGHDT and CDR2 is YNNKEL (reference sequence). Trimming at V came to 2 bases and at J to 3 bases, leaving 9 bases not matched to a gene. The CDR3 protein is CASSQSLQGAGYEQYF. In nucleotides, the CDR3 is TGTGCCAGCAGCCAAAGCCTGCAGGGGGCTGGCTACGAGCAGTACTTC.

The gene calls are TRBV5-5 and TRBJ2-2; no clear D. V lost 4 bases and J lost 3, with 10 bases in between. The CDR3 sequence is 14 residues long. Germline assignment: CDR1 SGHKS and CDR2 YYEKEE (reference sequence). Here the CDR3 DNA reads TGTGCCAGCAGCCCCCGTGGAGACACCGGGGAGCTGTTTTTT. It specifies CASSPRGDTGELFF.

The chain combines TRBV27 with TRBJ1-1; maybe TRBD1 (5 bases). V was trimmed by 5 bases and J by 11 bases, leaving 6 bases between them. The CDR3 runs to 9 residues. Germline-derived CDR1 and CDR2 are MNHEY and SMNVEV (reference sequence). The CDR3 sequence: CASSPGAFF. In DNA, the CDR3 is TGTGCCAGCAGTCCAGGGGCTTTCTTT.

This clone occurred a few times. The chain links TRBV11-2 to TRBJ1-2; 8 bases map to TRBD1. Trimming took 4 bases from V and 4 from J; bases not matched to a gene: 20. CDR1 is SGHAT, CDR2 FQNNGV, per germline. The CDR3 runs to 19 residues. This CDR3 reads CASSSLSPDGQGVGYGYTF. The DNA of the CDR3 is TGTGCCAGCAGCTCCTTATCACCCGACGGACAGGGAGTGGGCTATGGCTACACCTTC.

J is TRBJ2-1 and V is TRBV28, with D perhaps matching TRBD1 (5 bases). The CDR3 loop spans 14 amino acids. Germline assignment: CDR1 MDHEN and CDR2 SYDVKM. V dropped 6 bases and J dropped 4 bases, with 13 bases sitting between them. The CDR3 nucleotides read TGTGCCAGCAGAAGGGGCAGGGAATACAATGAGCAGTTCTTC. Protein product: CASRRGREYNEQFF.